This T cell receptor beta chain was profiled in a study of T cells in Graves' hyperthyroidism and ophthalmopathy. Overall study context: Peripheral blood was secured at the point of initial diagnosis, before any treatment.

V lost 3 bases to trimming and J lost 10 bases, with 13 bases between them. CDR3 length: 13 residues. CDR1 and CDR2 from the germline V gene are KGHDR and SFDVKD. This clonotype occurred many times. Regions amplified from RNA transcripts were the TCR beta CDR3 regions. HTBI primers were the set used in a first-round RT-PCR of the TCR CDR3. Via MiXCR, TCRdb re-called the multiplex PCR reads, giving one row per CDR3 protein. The sample holds under 700,000 distinct CDR3 sequences, approximately 15% seen once. This TCR came from a woman under 30 with Graves' hyperthyroidism. Sequenced: blood. J is TRBJ2-3 and V is TRBV24-1; D possibly corresponds to TRBD2 (5 bases). The CDR3, as DNA: TGTGCCACCAGTGATCCTGGACTCGGTTCGCAGTATTTT. This codes for CATSDPGLGSQYF.